Sequencing of this T cell receptor (beta chain) was carried out in a study of blood T cell repertoires in COVID-19. Background on the study: Researchers got acute and convalescent COVID-19 samples from the United States, Italy and Spain. T cells, B-cell-depleted T cells, or PBMCs provided the cDNA or gDNA that served as material.

V was pared by 0 bases and J by 5 bases, with 14 bases between. The CDR3 has 15 amino acids. Germline V gives CDR1 SGDLS, CDR2 YYNGEE. Methods used by the authors: Reference gene primer amplification in the assay estimated nucleated cell counts. The repertoire was sequenced with immunoSEQ multiplex PCR; TCRdb's copy has only in-frame clones and lacks some. V, J and clone size derive from that table, while D and trimming were established from the DNA sequence. Of roughly 250,000 clones in the sample, around 90% were seen once. This receptor was obtained from a man in his 60s who had recovered from COVID-19. This sequence joins TRBV9 and TRBJ2-5; possible D gene TRBD1, 5 bases. Sequences were obtained from peripheral blood. CDR3 protein: CASSVASGSWETQYF. The CDR3 DNA follows: TGTGCCAGCAGCGTAGCCTCAGGGTCGTGGGAGACCCAGTACTTC.